The 7 T cell receptor beta chains presented below share a single source sample, sequenced in a study of T cells after yellow fever vaccination. Using its own MiXCR run on the 5' RACE reads, TCRdb lists one record per CDR3 protein. The data contain some 300,000 distinct CDR3 sequences, less than 9.5% of them seen just once; the ten biggest clones take up about 3.7%. This sample comprised CD4+ T cells sorted from PBMCs, obtained 5 days after the yellow fever booster vaccination. The source is a man aged 18 to 35 who received the YFV17D yellow fever vaccine.

V usage is TRBV7-9 and J usage is TRBJ2-5, with TRBD2 matching 10 bases. Germline lookup yields CDR1 SEHNR and CDR2 FQNEAQ (reference sequence). The J segment lost 5 bases and the V segment lost 0 bases, leaving 6 bases of the junction unmatched. The CDR3 has 16 amino acids. The CDR3 coding sequence is TGTGCCAGCAGCTTAGCCCTAGCGGGGGTGAGTGAGACCCAGTACTTC. Protein product: CASSLALAGVSETQYF.

This chain joins TRBV24-1 and TRBJ1-2; possible D gene TRBD1, 5 bases. Trimming removed 10 bases from V and 8 bases from J, with 22 bases in between. Germline V gives CDR1 KGHDR, CDR2 SFDVKD. The CDR3 covers 14 residues. CDR3 bases: TGTGCCACTTCGCCAGGGACTGCGGGTGGCGGCTACACCTTC. It is translated as CATSPGTAGGGYTF.

This chain links TRBV13 with TRBJ2-2; 9 bases line up with TRBD2. V lost 0 bases to trimming and J lost 5 bases; unmatched junction nucleotides: 7. Germline V gives CDR1 PRHDT, CDR2 FYEKMQ (reference sequence). CDR3 length: 17 amino acids. CDR3 protein: CASSLGRRGGRTGELFF. The DNA for the CDR3 is TGTGCCAGCAGCTTAGGCCGGCGGGGGGGCCGAACCGGGGAGCTGTTTTTT. The full variable domain, with the rest looked up from reference TRBV13 and TRBJ2-2, is AAGVIQSPRHLIKEKRETATLKCYPIPRHDTVYWYQQGPGQDPQFLISFYEKMQSDKGSIPDRFSAQQFSDYHSELNMSSLELGDSALYFCASSLGRRGGRTGELFFGEGSRLTVL.

J is TRBJ1-1 and V is TRBV27, with no clear D. Germline values: CDR1 MNHEY, CDR2 SMNVEV (reference sequence). With 7 bases removed from V and 6 bases from J, the gap between germline ends came to 12 bases. There are 12 residues in the CDR3. The CDR3 protein is CASMGSRAEAFF. CDR3 DNA sequence: TGTGCCAGCATGGGCTCGCGTGCTGAAGCTTTCTTT.

This clonotype appeared a few times. The chain links TRBV3-2 to TRBJ2-3; the table assigns TRBD2, which was not confirmed against the DNA. TRBV3-2 constitutes a pseudogene. This CDR3 comprises 17 residues. The CDR3: CASSPPGVAGAIDTQYF. The CDR3 DNA follows: TGTGCCAGCAGCCCCCCCGGGGTAGCGGGGGCCATAGATACGCAGTATTTT.

This rearrangement joins TRBV7-3 to TRBJ2-7, with a possible D match to TRBD2 (6 bases). The CDR3 runs 13 residues. Germline CDR1 SGHTA, CDR2 FQGTGA. Trimming took off 5 bases at V and 7 bases at J, with 15 bases between the two ends. The CDR3 region has the DNA TGTGCCAGCAGCACCCCGGGGGTCTCGGAGCAGTACTTC. This gives the protein CASSTPGVSEQYF.

V and J are TRBV18 and TRBJ2-7; TRBD1 is a possible D gene (5 bases). Germline V gene data show CDR1 as KGHSH and CDR2 as LQKENI. V dropped 3 bases and J dropped 4 bases, with 7 bases sitting between them. The CDR3 spans 12 residues. CDR3 DNA: TGTGCCAGCTCACCTGCAGGGTACGAGCAGTACGTC. Its translation: CASSPAGYEQYV.